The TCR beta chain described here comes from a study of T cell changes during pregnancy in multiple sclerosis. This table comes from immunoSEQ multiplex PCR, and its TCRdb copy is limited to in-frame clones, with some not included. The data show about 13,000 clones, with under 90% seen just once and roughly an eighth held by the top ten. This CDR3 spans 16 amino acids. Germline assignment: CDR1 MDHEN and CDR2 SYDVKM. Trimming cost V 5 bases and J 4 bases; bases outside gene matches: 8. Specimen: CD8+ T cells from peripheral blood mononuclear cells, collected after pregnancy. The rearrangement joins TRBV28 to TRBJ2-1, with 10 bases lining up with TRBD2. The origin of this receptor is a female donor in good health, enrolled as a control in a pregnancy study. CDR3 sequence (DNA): TGTGCCAGCAGTACCGAGCGGGAGGGATCGTACAATGAGCAGTTCTTC. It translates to CASSTEREGSYNEQFF.